The T cell receptor (beta chain) described here comes from a study of blood T cell repertoires in COVID-19. Method: immunoSEQ multiplex PCR; TCRdb's copy keeps in-frame clones and lacks some. The data contain some 180,000 clones, around 86% of them seen just once; the ten biggest clones take up around 7%. V lost 6 bases, J lost 1 base, and 8 bases stayed unmatched. The CDR3 runs to 17 residues. The V gene's germline CDR1 is KGHDR and CDR2 SFDVKD. Material for sequencing was peripheral blood. The chain joins TRBV24-1 to TRBJ2-2; the match to TRBD1 covers 9 bases. This receptor was taken from a man aged 40-49 years with acute or convalescent COVID-19. The CDR3 region is CATSSTPGQGNTGELFF. Here the CDR3 DNA reads TGTGCCACCAGTTCTACTCCGGGACAGGGGAACACCGGGGAGCTGTTTTTT.